Below, 21 T cell receptor beta chains from the same sample are listed, as sequenced in a study of molecular identifiers for immune sequencing clone quantification. MiXCR, run by TCRdb on the PCR reads, gives a single entry per CDR3 protein. Among some 580,000 distinct CDR3 sequences listed, roughly 27% were seen once. Material: naive CD8+ T cells from blood, with Jurkat cell RNA spiked in. Subset specified: FACS-sorted CD8+CD4-CCR7+CD45RA+ naive T cells. The receptor source for this set is a human donor in good health. Some libraries in this study had Jurkat cell RNA spiked in.

This clonotype was detected only a few times. The DNA is left out, because the CDR3 cannot be placed on it with certainty; the CDR3 is given as TCRdb lists it. The rearrangement links TRBV7-9 to TRBJ2-5; the table names TRBD1, a call not compared with the DNA. The CDR3 adds up to 14 amino acids, both ends counted. Germline CDR1 is SEHNR and CDR2 is FQNEAQ (reference sequence). This CDR3 is CASSLVGAGTPKNF.

V is TRBV7-6 and J is TRBJ1-1; no clear D gene. CDR3 length: 16 amino acids. The V end was cut by 1 base, the J end by 4 bases, with 16 bases between. The germline gives CDR1 SGHVS, CDR2 FNYEAQ. CDR3 protein: CASSLVRAREGTEAFF. CDR3 sequence (DNA): TGTGCCAGCAGCTTAGTACGAGCGAGGGAGGGCACTGAAGCTTTCTTT.

This chain links TRBV10-1 with TRBJ2-2, with a tentative D call TRBD2 (5 bases). This CDR3 has 13 residues. Trimming pared 0 bases from V and 10 bases from J, leaving 9 bases between. CDR1 and CDR2 from the germline V gene are WNHNN and SYGVQD (reference sequence). DNA of the CDR3: TGCGCCAGCAGTGAGTCCACGGGGTTGGAGCTGTTTTTT. Translating it yields CASSESTGLELFF.

Comment on this clonotype: Being one base from a much bigger clone, this may be a read error. The chain combines TRBV27 with TRBJ1-1, with 9 bases lining up with TRBD1. The CDR3 length is 18 residues. Germline V gene lookup returns CDR1 MNHEY and CDR2 SMNVEV (reference sequence). This CDR3 reads CASSPVSRTRTGESEASF. The CDR3 DNA follows: TGTGCCAGCAGTCCGGTTAGCCGAACGAGGACAGGGGAGTCGGAAGCTTCCTTT.

This clonotype has at least ten counts. The chain carries TRBV5-4 and TRBJ2-3; 9 nucleotides match TRBD2. Germline values: CDR1 SGHNT, CDR2 YYREEE (reference sequence). V dropped 10 bases and J dropped 3; count of bases not matched to a gene: 9. The CDR3 is 14 residues long. CDR3: CACRVAGATDTQYF. The CDR3 coding sequence is TGTGCCTGCCGGGTAGCGGGGGCAACAGATACGCAGTATTTT.

This clonotype was detected a few times. This chain uses TRBV11-2 with TRBJ1-2, with no clear D. The CDR3 loop spans 11 amino acids. Germline V gives CDR1 SGHAT, CDR2 FQNNGV. V was pared by 2 bases and J by 8 bases, with 6 bases between. DNA of the CDR3: TGTGCCAGCAGCTTAAGCAGGGGCTACACCTTC. Translation gives CASSLSRGYTF.

V gene TRBV27 combines with J gene TRBJ2-2, with D uncertain. This CDR3 is 14 amino acids long. The germline gives CDR1 MNHEY, CDR2 SMNVEV (reference sequence). The V end lost 10 bases, the J end lost 5 bases, and 17 bases lay between the germline ends. CDR3 residues: CATAGIASTGELFF. CDR3 coding DNA: TGTGCCACCGCCGGAATAGCAAGTACCGGGGAGCTGTTTTTT.

This clonotype was counted between two and nine times. V gene TRBV12-3 or TRBV12-4 combines with J gene TRBJ2-5; 10 bases fit TRBD2. The CDR3 length is 16 residues. J gave up 5 bases and V 6 bases, and 12 bases lay outside the gene matches. The CDR3 DNA reads as TGTGCCAGCAGGACATCTATGGGACTAGCGCTGGAGACCCAGTACTTC. This sequence encodes CASRTSMGLALETQYF.

This clonotype was observed a few times. The chain uses TRBV4-3 and TRBJ2-7, with D perhaps matching TRBD1 (5 bases). The V and J ends lost 0 bases and 2 bases respectively, with 14 bases between them. The CDR3 loop spans 16 amino acids. From germline, CDR1 is LGHNA and CDR2 YSLEER. For the CDR3, the DNA is TGCGCCAGCAGCCAAGATACAGGAACACCGACCTACGAGCAGTACTTC. Its translation is CASSQDTGTPTYEQYF.

This clonotype was detected ten times or more. The chain links TRBV6-2 or TRBV6-3 to TRBJ1-1; D gene ambiguous. The CDR3 is 14 amino acids. The germline V gene encodes CDR1 MNHEY and CDR2 SVGEGT. Trimming left V 7 bases short and J 1 base short, with 13 bases between. The CDR3: CASINTQQNTEAFF. DNA of the CDR3: TGTGCCAGCATCAACACCCAGCAGAACACTGAAGCTTTCTTT.

On this clonotype: The junction differs from germline at one of its ends, possibly a read error. The rearrangement joins TRBV20-1 to TRBJ1-1, with D maybe TRBD1 (5 bases). The CDR3 spans 16 residues. Germline loops: CDR1 DFQATT, CDR2 SNEGSKA (reference sequence). DNA for the CDR3: TGCAGTGCTAGTCTCTGGGGGGACGGCGGGAACACTGAAGTTTTCTTT. It codes for CSASLWGDGGNTEVFF.

Of note for this clonotype: A clone one base away is much larger, so this may be a read error. The chain combines TRBV6-4 with TRBJ1-5; D is perhaps TRBD1 (6 bases). This CDR3 is built from 13 residues. CDR1 and CDR2 from the germline V gene are MRHNA and SNTAGT. Here the CDR3 reads CTSPGDTNQPQHF. The CDR3 coding sequence is TGTACCAGCCCTGGGGACACCAATCAGCCCCAGCATTTT.

The chain combines TRBV27 with TRBJ2-5, with 10 bases aligning to TRBD2. The V gene's germline CDR1 is MNHEY and CDR2 SMNVEV (reference sequence). This CDR3 has 18 amino acids. Trimming took 5 bases from V and 4 from J; bases not matched to a gene: 16. CDR3 amino acids: CASSLKAPEREGVETQYF. In DNA, the CDR3 is TGTGCCAGCAGTCTTAAGGCTCCCGAGCGGGAGGGCGTAGAGACCCAGTACTTC.

This clonotype was seen more than once but under ten times. The chain recombines TRBV13 with TRBJ2-3; 8 bases are shared with TRBD2. This CDR3 spans 16 amino acids. From germline, CDR1 is PRHDT and CDR2 FYEKMQ (reference sequence). V shed 5 bases, J shed 0 bases, and the junction held 7 bases outside the gene matches. The CDR3 DNA reads TGTGCCAGCAGCCCGCGGGGGGCTCACAGCACAGATACGCAGTATTTT. Its translation is CASSPRGAHSTDTQYF.

This clonotype has only a few counts. The J gene is TRBJ2-7, the V gene TRBV14; D uncertain. CDR1 and CDR2 (germline): SGHDN, FVKESK. Deletions cut 0 bases from V and 1 base from J, with 10 bases between. There are 15 residues in the CDR3. Here the CDR3 DNA reads TGTGCCAGCAGCCAAGATCGATTAAGATCCTACGAGCAGTACTTC. Its translation is CASSQDRLRSYEQYF.

This clonotype was seen repeatedly, ten times or more. V and J are TRBV11-2 and TRBJ2-2; the match to TRBD2 covers 7 bases. The J segment lost 0 bases and the V segment lost 4 bases, leaving 8 bases of the junction unmatched. In germline, CDR1 is SGHAT, CDR2 FQNNGV. The length of the CDR3 is 17 residues. CDR3 DNA: TGTGCCAGCAGCTATAGCGGGTTTAGACCGAACACCGGGGAGCTGTTTTTT. Its translation: CASSYSGFRPNTGELFF. The whole variable domain, remainder taken from reference TRBV11-2 and TRBJ2-2, is EAGVAQSPRYKIIEKRQSVAFWCNPISGHATLYWYQQILGQGPKLLIQFQNNGVVDDSQLPKDRFSAERLKGVDSTLKIQPAKLEDSAVYLCASSYSGFRPNTGELFFGEGSRLTVL.

In regard to this clonotype: One end of the junction does not line up with germline, which may come from a read error. This chain connects TRBV7-9 to TRBJ2-7; D gene uncertain. CDR3 length: 13 residues. The germline V gene has CDR1 SEHNR and CDR2 FQNEAQ (reference sequence). Here the CDR3 DNA reads TGTGCCAGCAGCTCCCCGAGGTCTTACGAGCGGTACTTC. This codes for CASSSPRSYERYF.

With regard to this clonotype: Since a much larger clone is just one base distant, this may be a read error. The chain employs TRBV13 and TRBJ2-4, with D tentatively TRBD2 (6 bases). With 3 bases removed from V and 8 bases from J, the gap between germline ends came to 14 bases. The V gene's germline CDR1 is PRHDT and CDR2 FYEKMQ (reference sequence). This CDR3 spans 14 amino acids. CDR3 protein: CASSFELAGDIQYF. The CDR3 DNA follows: TGTGCCAGCAGCTTCGAACTAGCCGGTGACATTCAGTACTTC.

This clonotype has a count of ten or more. The chain recombines TRBV4-3 with TRBJ2-7, with 7 positions matching TRBD2. Germline CDR1 and CDR2: LGHNA and YSLEER. With 0 bases clipped from V and 9 bases from J, the junction kept 17 bases outside the gene matches. The CDR3 runs to 17 residues. CDR3 in DNA: TGCGCCAGCAGCCAAGATAGTGAGCTAGCGGACCCCCGGGGGCAGTACTTC. Protein product: CASSQDSELADPRGQYF.

This clonotype was recorded at least ten times. The chain has TRBV29-1 and TRBJ1-2; 11 nucleotides agree with TRBD1. V was clipped by 4 bases and J by 4 bases; unmatched bases: 14. Germline V gene sequence: CDR1 SQVTM, CDR2 ANQGSEA. The CDR3 runs to 17 residues. CDR3 sequence: CSVVGQGVSPEGYGYTF. CDR3 bases: TGCAGCGTTGTGGGACAGGGGGTCTCCCCCGAGGGCTATGGCTACACCTTC.

This clonotype was counted ten times or more. The chain carries TRBV9 and TRBJ2-7; the D gene is possibly TRBD1 (6 bases). Germline CDR1 is SGDLS and CDR2 is YYNGEE. This CDR3 has 14 amino acids. Trimming took off 3 bases at V and 5 bases at J, with 15 bases between the two ends. CDR3 residues: CASSAGLGHHEQYF. The CDR3, as DNA: TGTGCCAGCAGCGCCGGCCTGGGACACCACGAGCAGTACTTC.